These 17 T cell receptor beta chains originate from one sample sequenced in a study of blood T cell repertoires in COVID-19. Sequencing used immunoSEQ multiplex PCR; TCRdb keeps in-frame clones, though not all of them. This sample has under 300,000 clones, with about 82% found just once. Source material: peripheral blood. All receptors come from a man of 80 years or more with acute or convalescent COVID-19.

The CDR3 DNA is TGTGCCAGCAGCCCACGGCAGGGGTCTCGACAGCCCCAGCATTTT. Its translation is CASSPRQGSRQPQHF. The chain combines TRBV3-1 (or the pseudogene TRBV3-2) with TRBJ1-5; D is possibly TRBD1 (6 bases). The germline CDR1 and CDR2 sequences are LGHDT and YNNKEL (reference sequence). Trimming took off 4 bases at V and 7 bases at J, with 17 bases between the two ends. This CDR3 is built from 15 residues.

The gene calls are TRBV14 and TRBJ2-5; a possible D gene is TRBD2 (5 bases). Germline CDR1 SGHDN, CDR2 FVKESK. This CDR3 is 15 amino acids long. Trimming took 5 bases from V and 4 from J, leaving 17 bases between them. The DNA for the CDR3 is TGTGCCAGCAGCGGTCTCCGAGGACGGGGAGAGACCCAGTACTTC. It codes for CASSGLRGRGETQYF.

The V and J genes are TRBV4-2 and TRBJ2-2, with 7 bases matching TRBD1. The ends lost 1 base at V and 4 bases at J; junction bases unmatched: 3. The CDR3 runs 15 residues. CDR1 LGHNA and CDR2 YNFKEQ come from the germline V gene. The CDR3 loop reads CASSQGQGGTGELFF. The CDR3 DNA reads TGTGCCAGCAGCCAAGGACAGGGTGGCACCGGGGAGCTGTTTTTT.

The genes are TRBV28 and TRBJ2-7; TRBD1 might be the D (5 bases). The CDR3 runs to 13 residues. Trimming took off 7 bases at V and 5 bases at J, with 15 bases between the two ends. Germline CDR1 is MDHEN and CDR2 is SYDVKM. CDR3 sequence reads: CASTRQGNDEQYF. The CDR3 region has the DNA TGTGCCAGCACCCGCCAGGGTAACGACGAGCAGTACTTC.

The chain carries TRBV19 and TRBJ2-7; possibly TRBD2 for D (6 bases). The CDR3 has 14 amino acids. Germline values: CDR1 LNHDA, CDR2 SQIVND (reference sequence). V gave up 9 bases and J gave up 3 bases, with 18 bases separating them. CDR3 coding DNA: TGTGCCAGCACTGAGGGCGGGGCGCTCTACGAGCAGTACTTC. This sequence encodes CASTEGGALYEQYF.

J is TRBJ2-7 and V is TRBV5-4; TRBD2 matches at 14 bases. V shed 4 bases, J shed 3 bases, and the junction held 3 bases outside the gene matches. Germline V gene sequence: CDR1 SGHNT, CDR2 YYREEE (reference sequence). The CDR3 is made up of 15 amino acids. In DNA, the CDR3 is TGTGCCAGCAGCGAGGGACTAGCGGGAGTCTACGAGCAGTACTTC. Translation gives CASSEGLAGVYEQYF. Full variable domain (missing parts from reference TRBV5-4 and TRBJ2-7): ETGVTQSPTHLIKTRGQQVTLRCSSQSGHNTVSWYQQALGQGPQFIFQYYREEENGRGNFPPRFSGLQFPNYSSELNVNALELDDSALYLCASSEGLAGVYEQYFGPGTRLTVT.

The rearrangement links TRBV5-8 to TRBJ1-2, with D uncertain. Deletions cut 0 bases from V and 7 bases from J, with 10 bases between. Germline CDR1 and CDR2: SGHTS and YDEGEE. The CDR3 has 13 residues. CDR3 nucleotides: TGTGCCAGCAGCTTGGTGGGCGTGACTGGCTACACCTTC. The encoded protein is CASSLVGVTGYTF.

This clone was seen a handful of times. This sequence joins TRBV19 and TRBJ2-2; possibly TRBD1 for D (6 bases). The V end lost 5 bases, the J end lost 3 bases, and 16 bases lay between the germline ends. Germline CDR1 LNHDA, CDR2 SQIVND (reference sequence). The CDR3 extends over 16 amino acids. As DNA, the CDR3 is TGTGCCAGTAGTCCGAGACAGGCCCCGGACACCGGGGAGCTGTTTTTT. Translated: CASSPRQAPDTGELFF.

V and J are TRBV5-4 and TRBJ1-1; unclear D gene. V lost 0 bases to trimming and J lost 8 bases, with 17 bases between them. CDR1 is SGHNT, CDR2 YYREEE, per germline (reference sequence). The CDR3 consists of 15 residues. CDR3 amino acids: CASSLARVRAGEAFF. CDR3 in DNA: TGTGCCAGCAGCTTGGCAAGGGTCCGCGCGGGAGAAGCTTTCTTT.

This clone showed up just once. V and J are TRBV18 and TRBJ1-1, with TRBD1 as a possible D gene (6 bases). The CDR3 runs 14 residues. Germline V gene lookup returns CDR1 KGHSH and CDR2 LQKENI. V lost 6 bases, J lost 1 base, and 12 bases lay in between. The CDR3 bases are TGTGCCAGCTCCCTACAGGGTCCGAACACTGAAGCTTTCTTT. Translated: CASSLQGPNTEAFF.

The chain combines TRBV24-1 with TRBJ2-3, with a possible D match to TRBD2 (6 bases). The CDR3 loop spans 16 amino acids. Trimming left V 1 base short and J 2 bases short, with 12 bases between. Germline V CDR1 and CDR2: KGHDR, SFDVKD. CDR3 coding DNA: TGTGCCACCAGTGATTTCTTAGCGGCTGACACAGATACGCAGTATTTT. Translating it yields CATSDFLAADTDTQYF.

The chain recombines TRBV28 with TRBJ2-1, with a weak D call TRBD2 (6 bases). Looked up from germline, CDR1 is MDHEN and CDR2 is SYDVKM. This CDR3 comprises 11 residues. The V gene lost 10 bases and the J gene lost 7 bases, with 11 bases spanning the gap. CDR3: CAIGTVNEQFF. The CDR3 coding sequence is TGTGCCATAGGGACTGTGAATGAGCAGTTCTTC.

The rearrangement links TRBV4-3 to TRBJ1-1; D is unclear. Germline lookup yields CDR1 LGHNA and CDR2 YSLEER. V lost 0 bases and J lost 5, with 10 bases in between. The CDR3 is made up of 14 amino acids. Written as DNA, the CDR3 is TGCGCCAGCAGCCAAGATCGCGGTTTTACTGAAGCTTTCTTT. This gives the protein CASSQDRGFTEAFF.

This clone came up once. The chain carries TRBV15 and TRBJ2-1, with 10 positions matching TRBD2. The V segment lost 4 bases and the J segment 6 bases; nucleotides outside the gene matches: 9. Germline CDR1 LNHNV, CDR2 YYDKDF (reference sequence). This CDR3 contains 16 residues. DNA for the CDR3: TGTGCCACCAGCATTGGAGGAGCGGGGGGGCGCAATGAGCAGTTCTTC. Amino acid sequence: CATSIGGAGGRNEQFF.

This rearrangement joins TRBV19 to TRBJ2-6, with 10 bases aligning to TRBD1. The junction had 10 bases not matched to a gene; V was cut back by 7 bases and J by 1 base. This CDR3 spans 18 amino acids. Germline V CDR1 and CDR2: LNHDA, SQIVND (reference sequence). Here the CDR3 DNA reads TGTGCCAGTATCTCGACAGGGGGCTTGGGGTCTGGGGCCAACGTCCTGACTTTC. Its protein product is CASISTGGLGSGANVLTF.

The chain joins TRBV5-4 to TRBJ1-1; 10 nucleotides align to TRBD1. This CDR3 has 16 residues. Germline V gene data show CDR1 as SGHNT and CDR2 as YYREEE (reference sequence). V lost 0 bases and J lost 0; bases outside the gene matches: 2. CDR3 amino acids: CASSLGQGALNTEAFF. The CDR3 DNA sequence: TGTGCCAGCAGCTTGGGACAGGGGGCGTTGAACACTGAAGCTTTCTTT.

V and J are TRBV7-9 and TRBJ1-4; a weak D match, TRBD1 (5 bases). The CDR3 length is 16 residues. The V end lost 5 bases, the J end lost 7 bases, and 20 bases lay between the germline ends. CDR1 is SEHNR, CDR2 FQNEAQ, per germline (reference sequence). The chain's CDR3 is CASSLTSGFGSEKLFF. The CDR3 DNA follows: TGTGCCAGCAGCCTCACCTCAGGGTTTGGGTCTGAAAAACTGTTTTTT.